The present T cell receptor beta chain was sequenced within a study of blood T cells in healthy people across ages. Study-wide findings and caveats: A roughly linear age-dependent decrease characterized TCR beta diversity per million T cells.

The CDR3 is made up of 17 amino acids. Germline V gene lookup returns CDR1 SGHDN and CDR2 FVKESK. It was with a sample-barcoded 5' primer and a J-beta primer mix that a second PCR of roughly 7 to 12 cycles was run. One entry per CDR3 protein results from TCRdb running MiXCR on the 5' RACE reads. This sample has fewer than 800,000 distinct CDR3 sequences; roughly 21% occur once, and the top ten carry roughly 3.4%. As to this clonotype: The antigen is not known. The junction departs from germline at one end; a sequencing error may be responsible.

Sequenced input: blood. The chain uses TRBV14 and TRBJ2-2; TRBD2 is a possible D gene (5 bases). The receptor was isolated from a man aged 70 or older in good health. The CDR3 loop is CASSQPIGSPGTGELFF. For the CDR3, the DNA is TGTGCCAGCAGCCAACCCATTGGGAGTCCTGGCACCGGGGAACTGTTTTTT.